The rows below give T cell receptor beta chains drawn from one sample of a study of monozygotic twins with inflammatory bowel disease. Following a re-call of the 5' RACE reads, TCRdb has one entry per CDR3 protein and lacks DNA. This table lists 400,000 to 500,000 distinct CDR3 sequences. The sample comprised blood. The receptors originated from a human donor with ulcerative colitis or Crohn's disease, or a healthy co-twin of an affected twin (not recorded which). The CDR3 runs from the conserved cysteine through the conserved F or W.

CDR3: CASQTGGHTEAFF
length: 13
V: TRBV12-3/TRBV12-4
J: TRBJ1-1

CDR3: CASSSRDRGKENYGYTF
length: 17
V: TRBV27
J: TRBJ1-2

CDR3: CASSTPAGSRSTDTQYF
length: 17
V: TRBV7-2
J: TRBJ2-3

CDR3: CASSLVASSAEQFF
length: 14
V: TRBV12-3/TRBV12-4
J: TRBJ2-1

CDR3: CASSLPWPGFTEAFF
length: 15
V: TRBV12-3/TRBV12-4
J: TRBJ1-1

CDR3: CSARLPAGHSTGELFF
length: 16
V: TRBV20-1
J: TRBJ2-2

CDR3: CASSSPTRMGGYTF
length: 14
V: TRBV28
J: TRBJ1-2

CDR3: CASSLIGGIDEQYF
length: 14
V: TRBV7-3
J: TRBJ2-7

CDR3: CSGGLAGGPGYNEQFF
length: 16
V: TRBV29-1
J: TRBJ2-1

CDR3: CASSDPRGVGDTQYF
length: 15
V: TRBV10-2
J: TRBJ2-3

CDR3: CSAREGQLNYGYTF
length: 14
V: TRBV20-1
J: TRBJ1-2

CDR3: CSARAGAGFKETQYF
length: 15
V: TRBV20-1
J: TRBJ2-5

CDR3: CAWRRGTEAFF
length: 11
V: TRBV30
J: TRBJ1-1

CDR3: CASSPGEAYYGYTF
length: 14
V: TRBV7-2
J: TRBJ1-2

CDR3: CASSLPLVGEGQAGELFF
length: 18
V: TRBV13
J: TRBJ2-2

CDR3: CASSEARAREQYF
length: 13
V: TRBV2
J: TRBJ2-7

CDR3: CASSDPRERPNTEAFF
length: 16
V: TRBV2
J: TRBJ1-1

CDR3: CASSASGLAGFNEQFF
length: 16
V: TRBV6-2/TRBV6-3
J: TRBJ2-1

CDR3: CSAWAHNEQYF
length: 11
V: TRBV20-1
J: TRBJ2-7

CDR3: CASTLQTNYGYTF
length: 13
V: TRBV6-1
J: TRBJ1-2

CDR3: CSASPTERGGWNEQFF
length: 16
V: TRBV20-1
J: TRBJ2-1

CDR3: CASSSGGLRGDTQYF
length: 15
V: TRBV7-9
J: TRBJ2-3

CDR3: CASSLATTSGSGEQYF
length: 16
V: TRBV5-1
J: TRBJ2-7

CDR3: CASSSRPRQGLTEAFF
length: 16
V: TRBV12-3/TRBV12-4
J: TRBJ1-1

CDR3: CASSPTGGMPYEQYF
length: 15
V: TRBV7-8
J: TRBJ2-7

CDR3: CASMGRGDTQYF
length: 12
V: TRBV5-1
J: TRBJ2-3

CDR3: CASSLSPIARETQYF
length: 15
V: TRBV27
J: TRBJ2-5

CDR3: CSVDPSGRDTQYF
length: 13
V: TRBV29-1
J: TRBJ2-3

CDR3: CASSLEYGYEQYF
length: 13
V: TRBV7-2
J: TRBJ2-7

CDR3: CARQMGYGYTF
length: 11
V: TRBV30
J: TRBJ1-2

CDR3: CASSFEGGPSPLHF
length: 14
V: TRBV12-3/TRBV12-4
J: TRBJ1-6

CDR3: CASSRGAVGNEQFF
length: 14
V: TRBV6-4
J: TRBJ2-1

CDR3: CASSLDPGKVKDTQYF
length: 16
V: TRBV7-2
J: TRBJ2-3

CDR3: CAWTIASGAYEQYF
length: 14
V: TRBV30
J: TRBJ2-7

CDR3: CASSLTGQNYGYTF
length: 14
V: TRBV7-2
J: TRBJ1-2

CDR3: CASSLGLQHGELFF
length: 14
V: TRBV5-6
J: TRBJ2-2

CDR3: CASSRAGAGQPQHF
length: 14
V: TRBV3-1
J: TRBJ1-5

CDR3: CSARGGSDTQYF
length: 12
V: TRBV20-1
J: TRBJ2-3

CDR3: CASRPMTGPKGAEAFF
length: 16
V: TRBV5-6
J: TRBJ1-1

CDR3: CASSPRGLLSAGNTIYF
length: 17
V: TRBV7-8
J: TRBJ1-3

CDR3: CASSPVDSEVADTQYF
length: 16
V: TRBV7-9
J: TRBJ2-3

CDR3: CASSFEGRGSPLHF
length: 14
V: TRBV5-1
J: TRBJ1-6